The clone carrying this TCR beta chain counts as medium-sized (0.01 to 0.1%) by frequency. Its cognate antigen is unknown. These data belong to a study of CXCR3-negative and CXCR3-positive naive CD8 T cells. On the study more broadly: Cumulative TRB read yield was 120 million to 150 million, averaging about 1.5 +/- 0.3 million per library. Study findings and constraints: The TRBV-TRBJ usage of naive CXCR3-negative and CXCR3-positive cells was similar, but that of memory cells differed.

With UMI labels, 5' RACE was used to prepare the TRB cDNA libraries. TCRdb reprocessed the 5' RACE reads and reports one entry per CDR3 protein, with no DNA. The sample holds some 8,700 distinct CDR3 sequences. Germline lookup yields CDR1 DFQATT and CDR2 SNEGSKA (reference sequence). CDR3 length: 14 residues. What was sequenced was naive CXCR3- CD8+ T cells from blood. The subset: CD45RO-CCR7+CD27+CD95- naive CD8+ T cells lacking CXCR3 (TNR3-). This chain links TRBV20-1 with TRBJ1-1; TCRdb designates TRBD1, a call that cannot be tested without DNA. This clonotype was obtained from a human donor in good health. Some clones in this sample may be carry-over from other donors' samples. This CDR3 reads CSAWDTADNTEAFF.